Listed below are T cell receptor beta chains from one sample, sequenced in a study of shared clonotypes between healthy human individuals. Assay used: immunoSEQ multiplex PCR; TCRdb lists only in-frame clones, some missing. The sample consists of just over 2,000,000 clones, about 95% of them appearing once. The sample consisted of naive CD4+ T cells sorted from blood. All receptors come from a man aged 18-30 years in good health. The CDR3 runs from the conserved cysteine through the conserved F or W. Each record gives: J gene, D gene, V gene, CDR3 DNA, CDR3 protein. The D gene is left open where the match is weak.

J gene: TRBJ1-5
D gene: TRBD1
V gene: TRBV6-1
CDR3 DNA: TGTGCCAGCAGCGAAGACAGGGTCCAGCCCCAGCATTTT
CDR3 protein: CASSEDRVQPQHF

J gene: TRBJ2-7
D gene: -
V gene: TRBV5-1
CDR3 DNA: TGCGCCAGCAGCTTGGTTACAGACGAGCAGTACTTC
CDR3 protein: CASSLVTDEQYF

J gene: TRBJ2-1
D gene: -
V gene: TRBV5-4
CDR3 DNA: TGTGCCAGCAGCGTCAACTTCAATGAGCAGTTCTTC
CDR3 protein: CASSVNFNEQFF

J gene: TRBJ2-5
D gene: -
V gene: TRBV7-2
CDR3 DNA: TGTGCCAGCAGCTTAGGCGGCCCCCGCCAAGAGACCCAGTACTTC
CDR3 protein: CASSLGGPRQETQYF

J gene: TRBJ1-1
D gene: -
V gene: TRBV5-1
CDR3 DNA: TGCGCCAGCAGCTTGGGCCCACTGAACACTGAAGCTTTCTTT
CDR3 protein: CASSLGPLNTEAFF

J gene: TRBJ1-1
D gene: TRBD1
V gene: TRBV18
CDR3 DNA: TGTGCCAGCTCACCACCATCCAGGGGGGCCACTGAAGCTTTCTTT
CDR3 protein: CASSPPSRGATEAFF

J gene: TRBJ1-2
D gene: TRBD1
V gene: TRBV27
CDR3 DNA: TGTGCCAGCAGTTTCCGGCTCGGGACAGGGTTCTATGGCTACACCTTC
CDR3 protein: CASSFRLGTGFYGYTF

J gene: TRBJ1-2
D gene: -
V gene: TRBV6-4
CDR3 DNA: TGTGCCAGCAGTGACTCAAGACAGGCCGGAGGCTACACCTTC
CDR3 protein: CASSDSRQAGGYTF

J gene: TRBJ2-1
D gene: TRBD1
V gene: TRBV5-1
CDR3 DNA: TGCGCCAGCAGCCTGGACAGGGCTGAGCAGTTCTTC
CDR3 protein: CASSLDRAEQFF

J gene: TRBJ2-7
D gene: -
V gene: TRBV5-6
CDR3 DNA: TGTGCCAGCAGACGGACGGGGAGCTCCTACGAGCAGTACTTC
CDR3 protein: CASRRTGSSYEQYF

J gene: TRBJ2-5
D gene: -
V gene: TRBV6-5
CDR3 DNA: TGTGCCAGCGCGGAGGGGCTGAGGGAGACCCAGTACTTC
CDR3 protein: CASAEGLRETQYF

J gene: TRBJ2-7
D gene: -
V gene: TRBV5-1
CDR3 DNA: TGCGCCAGCAGCTCCCGGGACATAGGGACTACTGAGCAGTACTTC
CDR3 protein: CASSSRDIGTTEQYF